This entry features one T cell receptor beta chain sequence. Its target is unknown. The PCR made use of 60 Vbeta and 13 Jbeta primers. Method: immunoSEQ multiplex PCR; TCRdb's copy keeps in-frame clones and lacks some. The repertoire holds around 180,000 clones, roughly 88% seen once, with more than 0.95% in the top ten. These data originate in a study of cytomegalovirus exposure and HLA in healthy donors. V was clipped by 5 bases and J by 4 bases; unmatched bases: 5. The CDR3 runs 15 residues. The germline V gene has CDR1 KGHSH and CDR2 LQKENI. Notes on the study in general: Immune exposure was documented only through CMV serostatus. A list of 150 or so TCR beta chains associated with cytomegalovirus was given. Looking again later, the authors saw that most CMV-associated TCR beta chains seemed HLA-restricted. A previous analysis found most TCR beta V segments productive roughly 90% or roughly 30% of the time.

This TCR derives from a girl aged 2 to 9 in good health and CMV-seropositive. Sample: PBMCs. The chain links TRBV18 to TRBJ1-3; 10 bases match TRBD1. CDR3 sequence reads: CASSTGTGAGNTIYF. The CDR3 nucleotides read TGTGCCAGCTCAACTGGGACAGGGGCAGGAAACACCATATATTTT. Together with reference TRBV18 and TRBJ1-3, the CDR3 gives the full variable domain: NAGVMQNPRHLVRRRGQEARLRCSPMKGHSHVYWYRQLPEEGLKFMVYLQKENIIDESGMPKERFSAEFPKEGPSILRIQQVVRGDSAAYFCASSTGTGAGNTIYFGEGSWLTVV.